The present T cell receptor (beta chain) was sequenced within a study of siplizumab effects on memory and regulatory T cells. In the case of this clone: The antigen is undetermined.

The study's findings and limits: Naive T cells, seemingly more diverse than memory cells, seemed major alloresponse contributors. The suppressive capacity of proliferating Tregs from siplizumab cultures remained unconfirmed. Treatment with siplizumab left mappable alloreactive CD4+ clones averaging about 63% Treg-derived, compared with 26.9% in controls.

Germline lookup yields CDR1 SGHTA and CDR2 FQGNSA. Trimming shortened V by 5 bases and J by 6 bases, and 11 bases separated the two germline ends. The CDR3 runs 12 residues. Only in-frame clones appear in the TCRdb table, and some are missing; sequencing was by immunoSEQ multiplex PCR. The sample lists roughly 62,000 clones; around 80% were seen once. The V call is TRBV7-2, the J call TRBJ2-7, with D perhaps TRBD2 (5 bases). The clonotype originates from a human donor in good health. Sequences were obtained from memory CD4+ T cells sorted from blood. The CDR3 nucleotides read TGTGCCAGCAGCCCAGAAGGAGGCGAGCAGTACTTC. Amino acids: CASSPEGGEQYF. Together with reference TRBV7-2 and TRBJ2-7, the CDR3 gives the full variable domain: GAGVSQSPSNKVTEKGKDVELRCDPISGHTALYWYRQSLGQGLEFLIYFQGNSAPDKSGLPSDRFSAERTGGSVSTLTIQRTQQEDSAVYLCASSPEGGEQYFGPGTRLTVT.